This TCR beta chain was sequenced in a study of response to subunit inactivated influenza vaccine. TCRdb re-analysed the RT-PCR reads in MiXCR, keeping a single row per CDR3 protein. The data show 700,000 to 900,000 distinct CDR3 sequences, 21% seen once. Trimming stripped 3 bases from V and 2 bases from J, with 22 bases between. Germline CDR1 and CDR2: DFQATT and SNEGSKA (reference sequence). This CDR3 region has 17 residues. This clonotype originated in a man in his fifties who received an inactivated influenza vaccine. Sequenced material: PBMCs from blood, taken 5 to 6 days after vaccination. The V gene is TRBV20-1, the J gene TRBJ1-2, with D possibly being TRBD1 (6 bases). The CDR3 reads CSARPPGRRGTNYGYTF. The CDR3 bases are TGCAGTGCTAGGCCTCCGGGACGCCGGGGGACAAACTATGGCTACACCTTC.